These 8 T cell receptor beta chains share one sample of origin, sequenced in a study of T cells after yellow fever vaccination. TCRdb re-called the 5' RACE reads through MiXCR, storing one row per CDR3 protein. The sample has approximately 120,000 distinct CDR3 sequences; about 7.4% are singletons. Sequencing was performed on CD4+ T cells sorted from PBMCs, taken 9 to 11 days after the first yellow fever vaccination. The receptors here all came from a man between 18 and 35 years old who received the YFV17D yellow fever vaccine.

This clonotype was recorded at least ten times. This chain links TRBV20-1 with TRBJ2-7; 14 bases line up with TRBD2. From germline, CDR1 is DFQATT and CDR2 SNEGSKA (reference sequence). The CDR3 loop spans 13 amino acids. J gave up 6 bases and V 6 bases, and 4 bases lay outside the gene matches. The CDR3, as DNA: TGCAGTGCGACTAGCGGGGGGGAGACCGAGCAGTACTTC. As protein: CSATSGGETEQYF.

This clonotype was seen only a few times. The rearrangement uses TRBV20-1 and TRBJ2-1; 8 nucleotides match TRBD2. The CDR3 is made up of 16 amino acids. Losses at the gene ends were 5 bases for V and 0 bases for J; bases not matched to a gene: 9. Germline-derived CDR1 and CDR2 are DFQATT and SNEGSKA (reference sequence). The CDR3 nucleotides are TGCAGTGCTTCGGGGGGGGCAGGCAGCTCCTACAATGAGCAGTTCTTC. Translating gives CSASGGAGSSYNEQFF.

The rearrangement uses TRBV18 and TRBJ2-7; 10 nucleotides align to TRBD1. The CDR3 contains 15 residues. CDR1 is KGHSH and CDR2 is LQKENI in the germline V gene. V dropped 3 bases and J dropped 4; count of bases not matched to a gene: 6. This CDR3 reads CASSPPGQGRYEQYF. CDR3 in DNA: TGTGCCAGCTCACCTCCGGGACAGGGGAGATACGAGCAGTACTTC.

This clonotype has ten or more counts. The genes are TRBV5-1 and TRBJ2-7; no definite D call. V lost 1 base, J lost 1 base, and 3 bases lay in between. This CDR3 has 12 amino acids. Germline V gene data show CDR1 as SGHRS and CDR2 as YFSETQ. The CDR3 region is CASSLISYEQYF. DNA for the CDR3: TGCGCCAGCAGCTTGATTTCCTACGAGCAGTACTTC.

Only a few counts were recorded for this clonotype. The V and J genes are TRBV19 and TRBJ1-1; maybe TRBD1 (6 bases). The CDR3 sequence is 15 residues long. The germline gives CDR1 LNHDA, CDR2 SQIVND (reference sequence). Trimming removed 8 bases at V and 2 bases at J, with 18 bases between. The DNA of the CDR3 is TGTGCCAGTGTGGCGTTTGGGGGCATTAACACTGAAGCTTTCTTT. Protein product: CASVAFGGINTEAFF. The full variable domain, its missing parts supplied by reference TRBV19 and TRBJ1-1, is DGGITQSPKYLFRKEGQNVTLSCEQNLNHDAMYWYRQDPGQGLRLIYYSQIVNDFQKGDIAEGYSVSREKKESFPLTVTSAQKNPTAFYLCASVAFGGINTEAFFGQGTRLTVV.

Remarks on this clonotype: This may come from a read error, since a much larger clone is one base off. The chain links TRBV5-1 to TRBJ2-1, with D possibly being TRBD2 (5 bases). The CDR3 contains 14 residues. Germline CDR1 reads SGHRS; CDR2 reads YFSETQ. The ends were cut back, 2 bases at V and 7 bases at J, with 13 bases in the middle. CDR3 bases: TGCGCCAGCAGCTTTGCATCCCCGGGGAATGAGCAGTTCTTC. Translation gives CASSFASPGNEQFF.

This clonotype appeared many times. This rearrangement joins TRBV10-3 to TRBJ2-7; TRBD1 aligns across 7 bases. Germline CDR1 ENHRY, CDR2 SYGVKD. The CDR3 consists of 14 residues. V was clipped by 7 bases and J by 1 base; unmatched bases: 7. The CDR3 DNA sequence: TGTGCCATCACTAAGACAGGGCCGTCCTACGAGCAGTACTTC. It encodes CAITKTGPSYEQYF.

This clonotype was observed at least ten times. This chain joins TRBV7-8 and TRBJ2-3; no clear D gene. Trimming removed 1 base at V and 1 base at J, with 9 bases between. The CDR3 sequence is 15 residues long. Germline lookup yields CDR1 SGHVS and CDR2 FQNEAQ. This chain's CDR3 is CASSLGYQRTDTQYF. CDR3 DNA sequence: TGTGCCAGCAGCTTAGGATACCAGCGCACAGATACGCAGTATTTT.